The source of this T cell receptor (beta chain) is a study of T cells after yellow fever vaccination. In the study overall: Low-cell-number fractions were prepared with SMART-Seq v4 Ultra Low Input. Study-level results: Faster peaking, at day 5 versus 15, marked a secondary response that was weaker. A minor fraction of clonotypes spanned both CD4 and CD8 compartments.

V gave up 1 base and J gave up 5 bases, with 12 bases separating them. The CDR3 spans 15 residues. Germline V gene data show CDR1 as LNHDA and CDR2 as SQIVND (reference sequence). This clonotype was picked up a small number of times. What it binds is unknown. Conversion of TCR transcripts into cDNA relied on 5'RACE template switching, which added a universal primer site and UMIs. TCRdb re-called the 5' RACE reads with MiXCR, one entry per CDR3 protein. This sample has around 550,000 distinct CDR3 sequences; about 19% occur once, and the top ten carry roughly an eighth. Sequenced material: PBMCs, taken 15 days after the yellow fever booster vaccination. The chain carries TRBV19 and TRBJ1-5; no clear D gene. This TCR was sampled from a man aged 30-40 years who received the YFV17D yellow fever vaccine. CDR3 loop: CASSIGHARDQPQHF. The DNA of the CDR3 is TGTGCCAGTAGTATAGGTCACGCCAGAGATCAGCCCCAGCATTTT.